The subject of this entry is one TCR beta chain. Its antigen is unknown. Base-call qualities are not available, and no considerably larger clone is one nucleotide away. Library preparation used RT-PCR. Sequencer: Illumina HiSeq 2500. The public reads were reanalyzed by TCRdb: fastp trimming at Q25, MiXCR alignment, in-frame beta chains only. Rows are unified per CDR3 protein, each entry keeping the most common DNA and genes. This sample has fewer than 250,000 distinct CDR3 sequences in its table, and around 14% of those were observed once. Jointly, the top ten make up 20% to 30% of the sample. V lost 3 bases and J lost 2 bases; the stretch between them is 11 bases long. Including the terminal cysteine and phenylalanine, the CDR3 comprises 14 residues. Just the 42-base CDR3 DNA is kept, in frame starting at base 1. The data are from a study of response to subunit inactivated influenza vaccine (dated by TCRdb to the late 2010s). Concerning the study at large: To follow how T cells responded to a trivalent subunit inactivated influenza vaccine, the researchers relied on deep quantitative profiling of the T cell receptor repertoire.

Beyond this particular receptor, the publication reports: The authors suggested that each seasonal influenza vaccination may recruit only a limited number of new T cells.

Sequenced material: CD8+ T cells sorted from PBMCs, taken about 5 days after vaccination. The rearrangement joined TRBV12-3 or TRBV12-4 to TRBJ2-7; no D gene can be assigned with confidence. The sequence was collected from a man aged 45-65 years who received an inactivated influenza vaccine. Donor details come from another sample of the same person, matched by shared clones. The CDR3 reads CASSFRHRAYEQYF. The sequenced DNA: TGTGCCAGCAGTTTCAGACACCGGGCCTACGAGCAGTACTTC.